This T cell receptor beta chain is drawn from a study of T cells in Graves' hyperthyroidism and ophthalmopathy. Notes on the study in general: Using 13 V-J features, a model discriminated ophthalmopathy from stable hyperthyroidism.

This clonotype was seen repeatedly, ten times or more. The antigen remains undetermined. The TCR beta CDR3 regions underwent amplification using RNA transcripts as the source. The study used the HTBI primer set for a first-round RT-PCR of the TCR CDR3. TCRdb reprocessed the multiplex PCR reads via MiXCR and lists one record per CDR3 protein. The sample shows about half a million distinct CDR3 sequences, roughly 20% of them seen only once. The study based diagnoses on clinical symptoms, serum thyroxine and TRAb, thyroid ultrasound and orbital computed tomography. The PBMCs were taken from under 12 ml of fresh peripheral blood. The germline V gene encodes CDR1 SGHAT and CDR2 FQDESV (reference sequence). The CDR3 is 15 residues long. The V segment lost 2 bases and the J segment 7 bases; nucleotides outside the gene matches: 6.

Input material: blood. The chain recombines TRBV11-1 with TRBJ2-2; TRBD2 aligns across 8 bases. The receptor's source is a man younger than 35 with Graves' hyperthyroidism. CDR3 in DNA: TGTGCCAGCAGCTTATTACCACTAGCGGTCGGGGAGCTGTTTTTT. Amino acid sequence: CASSLLPLAVGELFF.